This T cell receptor (beta chain) was observed in a study of cytomegalovirus exposure and HLA in healthy donors. Study results and limitations: In a later analysis, parvovirus B19, influenza, CMV and Epstein-Barr virus appeared linked to several top co-occurrence clusters. CMV serostatus was the only recorded immune exposure for donors. Segments of the TCR beta V type were, in most cases, productive about 87% or about 30% of the time in an earlier analysis. Using the classifier, cytomegalovirus status was reportedly diagnosed with high specificity and sensitivity.

About this clone: Its antigen is currently unknown.

PCR primers comprised 60 Vbeta and 13 Jbeta primers. Sequencing used immunoSEQ multiplex PCR; TCRdb keeps in-frame clones, though not all of them. The sample lists under 200,000 clones, about 70% occurring once. V was shortened by 1 base and J by 5 bases, with 18 bases between the two germline ends. Looked up from germline, CDR1 is SGHNT and CDR2 is YYREEE (reference sequence). This CDR3 comprises 16 residues. Sequencing used PBMCs. The V call is TRBV5-4, the J call TRBJ2-5; D is possibly TRBD2 (6 bases). The TCR was taken from a woman in her thirties in good health and CMV-seronegative. The CDR3 region is CASSLPGDSPWETQYF. CDR3 DNA: TGTGCCAGCAGCTTGCCGGGGGATTCCCCCTGGGAGACCCAGTACTTC.